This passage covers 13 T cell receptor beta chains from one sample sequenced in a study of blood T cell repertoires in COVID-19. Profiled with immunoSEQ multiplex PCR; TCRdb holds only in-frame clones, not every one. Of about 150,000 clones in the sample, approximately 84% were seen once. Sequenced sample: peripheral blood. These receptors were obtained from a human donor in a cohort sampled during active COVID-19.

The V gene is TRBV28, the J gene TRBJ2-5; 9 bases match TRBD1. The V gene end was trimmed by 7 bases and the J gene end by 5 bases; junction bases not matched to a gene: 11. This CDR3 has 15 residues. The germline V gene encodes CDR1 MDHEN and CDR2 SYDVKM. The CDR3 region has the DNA TGTGCCAGCACCGCCGGGACAGGGTATAGGGAGACCCAGTACTTC. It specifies CASTAGTGYRETQYF. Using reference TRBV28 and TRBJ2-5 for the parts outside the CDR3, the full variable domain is DVKVTQSSRYLVKRTGEKVFLECVQDMDHENMFWYRQDPGLGLRLIYFSYDVKMKEKGDIPEGYSVSREKKERFSLILESASTNQTSMYLCASTAGTGYRETQYFGPGTRLLVL.

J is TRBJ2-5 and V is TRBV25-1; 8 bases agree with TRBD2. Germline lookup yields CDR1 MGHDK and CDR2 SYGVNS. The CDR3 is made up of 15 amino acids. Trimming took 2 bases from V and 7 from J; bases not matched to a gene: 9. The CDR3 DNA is TGTGCCAGCAGTGAAAATAGCGGGGTGAAGGGGACCCAGTACTTC. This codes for CASSENSGVKGTQYF.

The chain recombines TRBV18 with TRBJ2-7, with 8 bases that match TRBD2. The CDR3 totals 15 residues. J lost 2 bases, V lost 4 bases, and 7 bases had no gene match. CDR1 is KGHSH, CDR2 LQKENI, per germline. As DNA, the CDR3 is TGTGCCAGCTCACGGAGCGGGAGCGGGCCCTACGAGCAGTACGTC. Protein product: CASSRSGSGPYEQYV.

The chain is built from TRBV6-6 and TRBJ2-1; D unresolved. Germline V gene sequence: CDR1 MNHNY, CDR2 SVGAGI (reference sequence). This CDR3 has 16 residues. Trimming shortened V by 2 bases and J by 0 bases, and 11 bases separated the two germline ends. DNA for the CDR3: TGTGCCAGCAGTTACGCCGGCGGTAGCTCCTACAATGAGCAGTTCTTC. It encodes CASSYAGGSSYNEQFF.

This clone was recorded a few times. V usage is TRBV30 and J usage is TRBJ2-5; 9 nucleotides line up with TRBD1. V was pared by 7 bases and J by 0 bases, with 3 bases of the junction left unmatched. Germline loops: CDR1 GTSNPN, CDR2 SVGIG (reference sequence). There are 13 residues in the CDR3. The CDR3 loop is CAFDRGYQETQYF. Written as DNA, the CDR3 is TGTGCCTTCGACAGGGGGTACCAAGAGACCCAGTACTTC.

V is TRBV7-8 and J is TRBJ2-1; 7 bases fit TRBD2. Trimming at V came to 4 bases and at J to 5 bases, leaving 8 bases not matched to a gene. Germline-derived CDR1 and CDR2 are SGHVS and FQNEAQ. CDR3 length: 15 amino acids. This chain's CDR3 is CASSSSGGPNNEQFF. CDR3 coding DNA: TGTGCCAGCAGCTCCTCGGGGGGACCTAACAATGAGCAGTTCTTC.

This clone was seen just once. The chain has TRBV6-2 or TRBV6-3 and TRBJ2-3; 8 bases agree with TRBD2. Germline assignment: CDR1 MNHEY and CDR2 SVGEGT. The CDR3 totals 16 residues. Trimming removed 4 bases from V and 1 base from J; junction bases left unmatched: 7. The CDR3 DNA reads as TGTGCCAGCAGTTGGACTAGCCCAGAGGGCACAGATACGCAGTATTTT. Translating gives CASSWTSPEGTDTQYF.

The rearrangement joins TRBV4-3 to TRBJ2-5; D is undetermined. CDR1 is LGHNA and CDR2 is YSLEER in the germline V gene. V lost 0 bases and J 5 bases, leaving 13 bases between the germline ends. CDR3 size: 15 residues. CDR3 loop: CASSQELSRLETQYF. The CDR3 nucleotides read TGCGCCAGCAGCCAAGAATTGAGCAGGTTGGAGACCCAGTACTTC.

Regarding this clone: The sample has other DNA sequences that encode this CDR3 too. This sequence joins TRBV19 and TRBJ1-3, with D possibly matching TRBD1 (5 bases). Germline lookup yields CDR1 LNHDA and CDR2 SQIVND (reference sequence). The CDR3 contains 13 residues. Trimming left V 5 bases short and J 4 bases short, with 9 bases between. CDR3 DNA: TGTGCCAGTAGTTCTCGACAGGGAAACACCATATATTTT. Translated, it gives CASSSRQGNTIYF.

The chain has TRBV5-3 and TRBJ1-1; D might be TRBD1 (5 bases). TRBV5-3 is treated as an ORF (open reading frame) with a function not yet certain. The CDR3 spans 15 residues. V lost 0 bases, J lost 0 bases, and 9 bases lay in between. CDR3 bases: TGTGCCAGAAGCTTGGTCCAGGGTATGAACACTGAAGCTTTCTTT. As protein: CARSLVQGMNTEAFF.

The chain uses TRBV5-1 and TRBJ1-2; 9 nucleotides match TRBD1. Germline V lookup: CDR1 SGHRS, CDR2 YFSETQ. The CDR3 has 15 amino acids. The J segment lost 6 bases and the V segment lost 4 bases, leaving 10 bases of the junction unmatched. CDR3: CASSTGTGNTHGYTF. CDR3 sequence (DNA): TGCGCCAGCAGCACCGGGACAGGGAATACACATGGCTACACCTTC.

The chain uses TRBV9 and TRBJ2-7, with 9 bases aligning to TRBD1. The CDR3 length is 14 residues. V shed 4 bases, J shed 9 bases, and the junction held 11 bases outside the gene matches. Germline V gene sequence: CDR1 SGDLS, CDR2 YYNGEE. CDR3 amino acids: CASSPRTGQGGQYF. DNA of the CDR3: TGTGCCAGCAGCCCCCGAACGGGACAGGGAGGGCAGTACTTC. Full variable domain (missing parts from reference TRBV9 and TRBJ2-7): DSGVTQTPKHLITATGQRVTLRCSPRSGDLSVYWYQQSLDQGLQFLIQYYNGEERAKGNILERFSAQQFPDLHSELNLSSLELGDSALYFCASSPRTGQGGQYFGPGTRLTVT.

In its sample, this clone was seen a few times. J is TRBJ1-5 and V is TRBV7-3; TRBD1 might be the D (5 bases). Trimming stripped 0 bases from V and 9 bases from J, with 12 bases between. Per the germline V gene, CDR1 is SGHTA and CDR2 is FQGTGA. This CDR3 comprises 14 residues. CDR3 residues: CASSLTKGTLPQHF. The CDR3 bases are TGTGCCAGCAGCTTAACAAAAGGGACTCTGCCCCAGCATTTT.